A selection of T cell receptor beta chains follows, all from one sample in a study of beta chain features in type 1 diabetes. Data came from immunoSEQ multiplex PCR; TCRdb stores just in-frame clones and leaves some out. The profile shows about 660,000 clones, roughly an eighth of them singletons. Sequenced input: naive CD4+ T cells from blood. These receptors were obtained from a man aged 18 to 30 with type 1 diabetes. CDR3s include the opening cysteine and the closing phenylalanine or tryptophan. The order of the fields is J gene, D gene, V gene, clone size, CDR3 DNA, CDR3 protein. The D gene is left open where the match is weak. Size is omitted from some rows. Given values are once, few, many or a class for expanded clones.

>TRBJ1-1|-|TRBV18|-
TGTGCCAGCTCACCCAAACGGGAGAACACTGAAGCTTTCTTT
CASSPKRENTEAFF
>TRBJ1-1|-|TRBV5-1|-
TGCGCCAGCAGAACGGGCCAGGTAGACACTGAAGCTTTCTTT
CASRTGQVDTEAFF
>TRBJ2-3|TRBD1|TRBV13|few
TGTGCCAGCAGCCCTCGGGTCCGGGGACAGGGTATGGGGGATACGCAGTATTTT
CASSPRVRGQGMGDTQYF
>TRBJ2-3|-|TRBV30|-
TGTGCCTGGACCCCCCCCTGGGATACGCAGTATTTT
CAWTPPWDTQYF
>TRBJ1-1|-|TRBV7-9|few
TGTGCCAGCAGCCAACTTTATGACACTGAAGCTTTCTTT
CASSQLYDTEAFF
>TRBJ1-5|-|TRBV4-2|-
TGTGCCAGCAGCCAAGCCTTGGGGTCAGGGGCTGAGGGCAATCAGCCCCAGCATTTT
CASSQALGSGAEGNQPQHF
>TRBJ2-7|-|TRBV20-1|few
TGCAGTGCTCGACCCAGATCCGAGCAGTACTTC
CSARPRSEQYF
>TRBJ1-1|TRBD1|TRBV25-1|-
TGTGCCAGCAGTGTCACAGGGGGCACTGAAGCTTTCTTT
CASSVTGGTEAFF
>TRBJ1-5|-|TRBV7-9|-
TGTGCCAGCAGTCCACTCAGGGATAACAATCAGCCCCAGCATTTT
CASSPLRDNNQPQHF
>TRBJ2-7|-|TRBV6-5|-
TGTGCCAGCACCACTGCCGGGGGCTCCTACGAGCAGTACTTC
CASTTAGGSYEQYF
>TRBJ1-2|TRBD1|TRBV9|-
TGTGCCAGCAGCTTGAGGGACAGGGTCAGTGGTGGCTACACCTTC
CASSLRDRVSGGYTF
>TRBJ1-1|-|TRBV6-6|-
TGTGCCAGCAGTTACTTCGACGCCCCGGGTACTGAAGCTTTCTTT
CASSYFDAPGTEAFF
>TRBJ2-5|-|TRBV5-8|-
TGTGCCAGCAGCCCTCCCGAAGAGACCCAGTACTTC
CASSPPEETQYF
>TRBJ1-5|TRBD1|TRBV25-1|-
TGTGCCAGCAGCCGAGGGGGCTCCGACGGACCCCAGCATTTT
CASSRGGSDGPQHF
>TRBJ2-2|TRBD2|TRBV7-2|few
TGTGCCAGCAGCTTCGGGACTATCATCACCGGGGAGCTGTTTTTT
CASSFGTIITGELFF